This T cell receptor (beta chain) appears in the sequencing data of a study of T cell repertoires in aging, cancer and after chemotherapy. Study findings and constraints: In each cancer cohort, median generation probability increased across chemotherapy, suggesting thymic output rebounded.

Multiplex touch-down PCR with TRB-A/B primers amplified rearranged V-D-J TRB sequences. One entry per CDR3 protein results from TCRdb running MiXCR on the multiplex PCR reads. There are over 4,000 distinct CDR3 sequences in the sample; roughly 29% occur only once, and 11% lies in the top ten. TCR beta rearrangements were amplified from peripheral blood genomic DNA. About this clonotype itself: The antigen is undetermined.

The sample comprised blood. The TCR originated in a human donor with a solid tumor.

This CDR3 reads CASSFGTNTEAFF. DNA for the CDR3: TGTGCCAGCAGCTTCGGGACGAACACTGAAGCTTTCTTT. The gene calls are TRBV7-9 and TRBJ1-1; tentatively, D is TRBD1 (5 bases). In germline, CDR1 is SEHNR, CDR2 FQNEAQ (reference sequence). This CDR3 is built from 13 residues. V shed 3 bases and J shed 1 base, with 6 bases lying between them. The variable domain in full, with the rest retrieved from reference TRBV7-9 and TRBJ1-1, is DTGVSQNPRHKITKRGQNVTFRCDPISEHNRLYWYRQTLGQGPEFLTYFQNEAQLEKSRLLSDRFSAERPKGSFSTLEIQRTEQGDSAMYLCASSFGTNTEAFFGQGTRLTVV.